The sequence of this T cell receptor beta chain was determined in a study of T cell responses to AZD1222 COVID-19 vaccine. General study points: Only 6 or 7 AZD1222 recipients tested seropositive at baseline. In a largely white British group with more females than males, clonal diversity was possibly underestimated. Spike was spanned by vaccine-associated CD4 TCRs, with dominance at 160-218 and 743-854.

Germline CDR1 MGHRA, CDR2 YSYEKL. V trimming: 0 bases; J trimming: 0 bases; junction bases outside the gene matches: 7. CDR3 size: 18 residues. The repertoire was sequenced with immunoSEQ multiplex PCR; TCRdb's copy has only in-frame clones and lacks some. Here the sample spans about 150,000 clones, 85% to 95% being singletons. Concerning this clone: Its antigen is not identified.

Sequencing used peripheral blood, obtained on day 0 of AZD1222 vaccination. This rearrangement joins TRBV4-1 to TRBJ2-7; 11 bases match TRBD2. The source is an adult in good health. CDR3 sequence (DNA): TGCGCCAGCAGCCAAGATCGCGTGACTAGCGGGACCTCCTACGAGCAGTACTTC. This translates into CASSQDRVTSGTSYEQYF.